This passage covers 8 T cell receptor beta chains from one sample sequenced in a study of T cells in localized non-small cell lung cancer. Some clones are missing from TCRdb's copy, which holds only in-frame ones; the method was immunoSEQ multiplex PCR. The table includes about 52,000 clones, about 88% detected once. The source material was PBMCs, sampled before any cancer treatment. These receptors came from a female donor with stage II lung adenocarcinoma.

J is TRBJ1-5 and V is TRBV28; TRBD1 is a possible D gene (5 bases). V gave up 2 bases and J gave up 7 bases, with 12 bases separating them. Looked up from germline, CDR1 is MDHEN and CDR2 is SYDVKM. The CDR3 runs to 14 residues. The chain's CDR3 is CASSLGRGGQPQHF. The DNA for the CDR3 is TGTGCCAGCAGTTTAGGGAGGGGTGGGCAGCCCCAGCATTTT.

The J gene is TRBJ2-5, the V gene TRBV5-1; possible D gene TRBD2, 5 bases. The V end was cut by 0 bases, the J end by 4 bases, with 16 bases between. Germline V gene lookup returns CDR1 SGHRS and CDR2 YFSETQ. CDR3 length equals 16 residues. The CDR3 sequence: CASSLEWASSRETQYF. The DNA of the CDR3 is TGCGCCAGCAGCTTGGAGTGGGCTAGCTCTCGAGAGACCCAGTACTTC.

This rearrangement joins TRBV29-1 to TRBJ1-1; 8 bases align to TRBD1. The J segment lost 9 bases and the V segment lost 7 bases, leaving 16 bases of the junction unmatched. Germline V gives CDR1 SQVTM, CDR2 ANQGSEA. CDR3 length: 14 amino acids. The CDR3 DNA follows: TGCAGCGCGAACCCGTCCTACAGGGGGTCTCAAGCTTTCTTT. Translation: CSANPSYRGSQAFF.

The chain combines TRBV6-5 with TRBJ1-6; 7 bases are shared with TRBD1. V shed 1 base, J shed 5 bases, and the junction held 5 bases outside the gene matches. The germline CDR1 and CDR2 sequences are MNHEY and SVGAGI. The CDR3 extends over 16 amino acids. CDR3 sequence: CASSYFTGTDNSPLHF. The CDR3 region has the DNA TGTGCCAGCAGTTACTTCACCGGGACAGATAATTCACCCCTCCACTTT.

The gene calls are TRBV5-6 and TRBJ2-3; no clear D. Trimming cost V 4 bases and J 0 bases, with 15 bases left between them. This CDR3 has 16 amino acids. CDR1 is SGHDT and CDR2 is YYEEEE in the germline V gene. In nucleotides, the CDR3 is TGTGCCAGCAGCCCGCTGACCCAGACTAGCACAGATACGCAGTATTTT. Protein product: CASSPLTQTSTDTQYF.

The DNA of the CDR3 is TGCAGCGTTGAGGGACAGGGCTACGAGCAGTACTTC. Residues: CSVEGQGYEQYF. The chain uses TRBV29-1 and TRBJ2-7, with 9 bases aligning to TRBD1. Germline lookup yields CDR1 SQVTM and CDR2 ANQGSEA. The CDR3 totals 12 residues. The V segment lost 3 bases and the J segment 3 bases; nucleotides outside the gene matches: 0.

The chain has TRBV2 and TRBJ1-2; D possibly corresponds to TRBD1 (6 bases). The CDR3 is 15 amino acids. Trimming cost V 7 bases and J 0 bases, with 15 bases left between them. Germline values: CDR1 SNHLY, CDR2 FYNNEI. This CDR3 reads CASKTGDIANYGYTF. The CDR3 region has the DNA TGTGCCAGCAAGACAGGTGATATCGCTAACTATGGCTACACCTTC. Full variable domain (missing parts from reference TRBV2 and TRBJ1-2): EPEVTQTPSHQVTQMGQEVILRCVPISNHLYFYWYRQILGQKVEFLVSFYNNEISEKSEIFDDQFSVERPDGSNFTLKIRSTKLEDSAMYFCASKTGDIANYGYTFGSGTRLTVV.

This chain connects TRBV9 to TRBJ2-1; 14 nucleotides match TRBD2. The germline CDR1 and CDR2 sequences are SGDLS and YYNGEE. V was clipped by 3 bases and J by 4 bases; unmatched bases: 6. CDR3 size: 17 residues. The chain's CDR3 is CASSATSGGAWYNEQFF. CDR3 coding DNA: TGTGCCAGCAGCGCGACTAGCGGGGGGGCCTGGTACAATGAGCAGTTCTTC.